Listed below are T cell receptor beta chains from one sample, sequenced in a study of CD4 and CD8 cells across lung adenocarcinoma regions. TCRdb re-called the PCR reads through MiXCR, storing one row per CDR3 protein. The data contain 7,500 to 10,000 distinct CDR3 sequences, around 50% of them singletons. The sequencing sample was made of CD4+ T cells from the margin of a lung tumor. The receptors here all came from a female donor with lung adenocarcinoma. The CD4 and CD8 labels of this study may be unreliable. The CDR3 runs from the conserved cysteine through the conserved F or W. Each record gives: J gene, V gene, clone size, D gene, CDR3 protein, CDR3 DNA. The D gene is left open where the match is weak. Expanded clones get a size class; other rows say once, few or many, or leave the size out.

>TRBJ2-1|TRBV9|few|TRBD2
CASSGSPEGGSNEQFF
TGTGCCAGCAGCGGATCCCCAGAGGGAGGGTCTAATGAGCAGTTCTTC
>TRBJ2-2|TRBV6-1|many|NA
CASSQPRGTGELFF
TGTGCCAGCAGCCAACCTAGGGGGACCGGGGAGCTGTTTTTT
>TRBJ2-4|TRBV6-1|NA|NA
CASKYGKEIQYF
TGTGCCAGCAAATATGGGAAGGAGATCCAGTACTTC
>TRBJ2-1|TRBV6-2/TRBV6-3|many|TRBD2
CASSYSGTSVNNEQFF
TGTGCCAGCAGTTACTCCGGGACTAGCGTAAACAATGAGCAGTTCTTC
>TRBJ1-1|TRBV27|many|NA
CASTRTAGGGTEAFF
TGTGCCAGCACCAGAACGGCGGGCGGAGGGACTGAAGCTTTCTTT
>TRBJ2-4|TRBV6-1|NA|NA
CASREGGAKDIQYF
TGTGCCAGCAGGGAAGGGGGAGCCAAAGATATTCAGTACTTC
>TRBJ1-4|TRBV6-5|large|NA
CASSSPGGSQNEKLFF
TGTGCCAGCAGTTCTCCCGGCGGGAGTCAAAATGAAAAACTGTTTTTT
>TRBJ2-2|TRBV4-1|NA|TRBD2
CASSQDAQLAGGGELFF
TGCGCCAGCAGCCAAGATGCCCAGCTGGCGGGAGGCGGGGAGCTGTTTTTT
>TRBJ2-1|TRBV6-5|NA|NA
CASSYIGNNEQFF
TGTGCCAGCAGTTACATAGGAAACAATGAGCAGTTCTTC
>TRBJ2-7|TRBV6-1|large|TRBD2
CASKIAGRPLYEQYF
TGTGCCAGCAAGATAGCGGGACGCCCCTTATACGAGCAGTACTTC
>TRBJ2-5|TRBV10-3|NA|TRBD2
CASRESASGREETQYF
TGTGCCAGCAGAGAGTCGGCTAGCGGGAGGGAAGAGACCCAGTACTTC
>TRBJ2-3|TRBV24-1|NA|TRBD2
CATSVGTSGGTSASTDTQYF
TGTGCCACCAGTGTGGGGACTAGCGGTGGAACCAGTGCTAGCACAGATACGCAGTATTTT
>TRBJ2-5|TRBV6-5|once|NA
CASSLRTRGQSAETQYF
TGTGCCAGCAGTTTGCGGACTAGGGGGCAGTCGGCAGAGACGCAGTATTTC
>TRBJ1-1|TRBV6-5|medium-sized|NA
CASSTEFRGATEAFF
TGTGCCAGCAGTACAGAGTTCCGAGGGGCCACTGAAGCTTTCTTT
>TRBJ1-2|TRBV6-1|medium-sized|NA
CATGQRLWGYTF
TGTGCCACCGGACAGAGGCTATGGGGCTACACCTTC
>TRBJ2-3|TRBV6-5|large|NA
CASSYPGTDTQYF
TGTGCCAGCAGTTACCCTGGCACAGATACGCAGTATTTT
>TRBJ1-2|TRBV6-1|NA|NA
CASSPGSGGHNGYTF
TGTGCCAGCAGTCCCGGGTCGGGGGGTCATAATGGCTACACCTTC
>TRBJ2-1|TRBV3-1|many|NA
CASSQGSRTTSYNEQFF
TGTGCCAGCAGCCAAGGCTCTAGAACCACTTCCTACAATGAGCAGTTCTTC
>TRBJ2-5|TRBV10-1|NA|NA
CAGLGGRDQETQYF
TGCGCGGGCCTTGGGGGGCGGGACCAAGAGACCCAGTACTTC
>TRBJ2-7|TRBV6-1|NA|NA
CASSPGMGTGTYEQYF
TGTGCCAGCAGCCCAGGGATGGGGACGGGAACCTACGAGCAGTACTTC
>TRBJ1-2|TRBV6-5|NA|NA
CASSSRIYGYTF
TGTGCCAGCAGTTCCAGGATCTATGGCTACACCTTC
>TRBJ2-3|TRBV7-3|many|TRBD2
CASSLRRLAGDTQYF
TGTGCCAGCAGCTTAAGGCGGCTAGCGGGAGATACGCAGTATTTT
>TRBJ2-4|TRBV27|NA|NA
CASRVKGPGAKNTQYF
TGTGCGAGCCGAGTTAAGGGGCCGGGAGCCAAAAATACGCAGTATTTC
>TRBJ1-2|TRBV6-1|many|NA
CASSRGGGYGYTF
TGTGCCAGCAGTAGGGGGGGCGGCTATGGCTACACCTTC
>TRBJ2-2|TRBV6-5|many|NA
CASSTDWVTGELFF
TGTGCCAGCAGTACCGACTGGGTTACCGGGGAGCTGTTTTTT
>TRBJ1-3|TRBV7-2|NA|TRBD1
CASSLQGAGNTIYF
TGTGCCAGCAGCTTACAGGGGGCTGGAAACACCATATATTTT
>TRBJ1-2|TRBV6-4|few|NA
CASSVAGSYGYTF
TGTGCCAGCAGTGTCGCAGGTAGCTATGGCTACACCTTC
>TRBJ1-4|TRBV6-5|few|TRBD1
CASSYTTGPNEKLFF
TGTGCCAGCAGTTACACGACAGGGCCTAATGAAAAACTGTTTTTT